This T cell receptor (beta chain) was identified during a study of T cell changes during pregnancy in multiple sclerosis. This clone came up once. Germline values: CDR1 MDHEN, CDR2 SYDVKM. Trimming pared 2 bases from V and 1 base from J, leaving 18 bases between. CDR3 size: 17 residues. Sequencing used immunoSEQ multiplex PCR; TCRdb keeps in-frame clones, though not all of them. The sample lists under 55,000 clones, roughly 93% occurring once. The sequence was obtained from a female donor with multiple sclerosis, enrolled in a pregnancy study. Source: peripheral blood, taken in the second trimester of pregnancy. The J gene is TRBJ2-7, the V gene TRBV28, with D tentatively TRBD2 (6 bases). The CDR3 DNA reads TGTGCCAGCAGTTTAGAGGAGGAGGGCCCGATTTCCTACGAGCAGTACTTC. Encoded protein: CASSLEEEGPISYEQYF.